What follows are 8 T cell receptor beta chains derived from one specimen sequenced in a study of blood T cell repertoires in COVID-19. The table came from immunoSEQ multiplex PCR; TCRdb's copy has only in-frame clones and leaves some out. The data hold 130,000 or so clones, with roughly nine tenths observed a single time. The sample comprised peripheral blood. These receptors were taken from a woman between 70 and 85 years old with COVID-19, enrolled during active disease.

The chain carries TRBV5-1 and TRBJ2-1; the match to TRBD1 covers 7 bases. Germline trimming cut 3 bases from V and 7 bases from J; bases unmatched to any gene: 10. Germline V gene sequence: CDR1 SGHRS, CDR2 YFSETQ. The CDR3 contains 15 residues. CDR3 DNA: TGCGCCAGCAGCTCTTGGGACAGCGGAAGGAATGAGCAGTTCTTC. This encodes CASSSWDSGRNEQFF.

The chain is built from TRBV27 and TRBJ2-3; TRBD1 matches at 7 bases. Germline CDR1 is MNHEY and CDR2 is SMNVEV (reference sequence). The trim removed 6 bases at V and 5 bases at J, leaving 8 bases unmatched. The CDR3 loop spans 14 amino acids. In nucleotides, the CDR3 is TGTGCCAGCAGAAAACAGGGGTTGGGAGATACGCAGTATTTT. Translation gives CASRKQGLGDTQYF.

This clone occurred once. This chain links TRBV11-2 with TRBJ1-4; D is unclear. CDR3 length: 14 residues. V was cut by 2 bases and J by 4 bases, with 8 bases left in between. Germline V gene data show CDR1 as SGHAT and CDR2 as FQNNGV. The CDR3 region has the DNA TGTGCCAGCAGCTTATTTGGAGATAATGAAAAACTGTTTTTT. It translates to CASSLFGDNEKLFF.

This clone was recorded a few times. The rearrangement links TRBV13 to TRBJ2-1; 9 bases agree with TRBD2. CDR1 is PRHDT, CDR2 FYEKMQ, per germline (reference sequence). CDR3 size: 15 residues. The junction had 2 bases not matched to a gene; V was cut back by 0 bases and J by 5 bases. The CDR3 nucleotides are TGTGCCAGCAGCTTAGGGACTAGCGGTAACAATGAGCAGTTCTTC. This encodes CASSLGTSGNNEQFF.

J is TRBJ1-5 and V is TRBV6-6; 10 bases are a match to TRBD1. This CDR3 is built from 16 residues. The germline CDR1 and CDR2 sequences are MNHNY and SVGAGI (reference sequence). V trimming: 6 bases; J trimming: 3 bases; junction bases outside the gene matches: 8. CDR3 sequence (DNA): TGTGCCAGCAGCCCCGGACAGGGGGTAGACAATCAGCCCCAGCATTTT. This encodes CASSPGQGVDNQPQHF.

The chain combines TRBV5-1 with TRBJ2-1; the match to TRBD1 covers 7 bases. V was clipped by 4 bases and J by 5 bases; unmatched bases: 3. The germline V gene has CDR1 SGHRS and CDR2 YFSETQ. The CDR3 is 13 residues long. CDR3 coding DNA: TGCGCCAGCAGCAGGGGACAGCACAATGAGCAGTTCTTC. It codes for CASSRGQHNEQFF.

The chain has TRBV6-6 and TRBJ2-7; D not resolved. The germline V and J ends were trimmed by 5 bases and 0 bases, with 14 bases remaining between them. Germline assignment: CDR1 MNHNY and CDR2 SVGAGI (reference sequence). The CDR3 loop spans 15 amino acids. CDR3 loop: CASSPVGGISYEQYF. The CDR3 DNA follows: TGTGCCAGCAGTCCGGTAGGCGGAATCTCCTACGAGCAGTACTTC.

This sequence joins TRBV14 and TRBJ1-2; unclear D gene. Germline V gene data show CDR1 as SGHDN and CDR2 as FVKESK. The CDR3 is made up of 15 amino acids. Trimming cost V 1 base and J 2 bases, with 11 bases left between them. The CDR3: CASSQAVGGNYGYTF. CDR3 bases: TGTGCCAGCAGCCAAGCTGTAGGAGGGAACTATGGCTACACCTTC.